This T cell receptor beta chain was profiled in a study of blood T cell repertoires in COVID-19. The CDR3 consists of 19 residues. The ends lost 6 bases at V and 0 bases at J; junction bases unmatched: 19. Germline CDR1 MNHEY, CDR2 SMNVEV (reference sequence). Clones were read by immunoSEQ multiplex PCR, and TCRdb kept only the in-frame ones, dropping some. The sample shows about 120,000 clones, about 85% of them seen only once. The table lists this clone with a count of one. The TCR comes from a man aged 55 to 70 with acute or convalescent COVID-19. The genes are TRBV27 and TRBJ2-7, with 8 bases fitting TRBD1. The material sequenced was peripheral blood. The CDR3 protein is CASRNLGQGYESSSYEQYF. The CDR3 nucleotides read TGTGCCAGCAGGAATTTAGGACAGGGATACGAGAGTAGCTCCTACGAGCAGTACTTC.